The 24 T cell receptor beta chains listed next were all sequenced from one sample in a study of CD8 T cells in ankylosing spondylitis. TCRdb independently ran MiXCR on the 5' RACE reads; one entry per CDR3 protein. Of roughly 160,000 distinct CDR3 sequences listed, 9.8% are singletons. Sequenced input: blood, either unsorted or a sorted T cell fraction (not recorded which). Receptor source: a female donor with ankylosing spondylitis or in good health (not recorded which).

The sample holds a few counts of this clonotype. The chain employs TRBV9 and TRBJ2-7; 8 nucleotides line up with TRBD1. Germline CDR1 reads SGDLS; CDR2 reads YYNGEE. Trimming took 4 bases from V and 3 from J; bases not matched to a gene: 6. This CDR3 has 14 residues. This CDR3 reads CASSFSGTGYEQYF. For the CDR3, the DNA is TGTGCCAGCAGCTTTTCCGGGACAGGCTACGAGCAGTACTTC. Using reference TRBV9 and TRBJ2-7 for the parts outside the CDR3, the full variable domain is DSGVTQTPKHLITATGQRVTLRCSPRSGDLSVYWYQQSLDQGLQFLIQYYNGEERAKGNILERFSAQQFPDLHSELNLSSLELGDSALYFCASSFSGTGYEQYFGPGTRLTVT.

Ten or more counts support this clonotype. J is TRBJ2-6 and V is TRBV4-3, with D perhaps matching TRBD2 (5 bases). V gave up 3 bases and J gave up 2 bases, with 11 bases separating them. The CDR3 contains 16 residues. Germline CDR1 LGHNA, CDR2 YSLEER. CDR3 bases: TGCGCCAGCAGCCACCTAACTAGGGCTGGGGCCAACGTCCTGACTTTC. Its protein is CASSHLTRAGANVLTF.

This clonotype has at least ten counts. The chain joins TRBV12-3 or TRBV12-4 to TRBJ1-1; D uncertain. The V and J ends lost 5 bases and 5 bases respectively, with 9 bases between them. There are 12 residues in the CDR3. The CDR3 loop reads CASSGGGTEAFF. DNA of the CDR3: TGTGCCAGCAGTGGAGGCGGGACTGAAGCTTTCTTT.

This clonotype was counted ten times or more. CDR3 protein: CASSWTVNEQFF. Written as DNA, the CDR3 is TGTGCCAGCAGTTGGACTGTGAATGAGCAGTTCTTC. The chain carries TRBV12-3 or TRBV12-4 and TRBJ2-1; tentatively, D is TRBD2 (5 bases). This CDR3 contains 12 residues. V was shortened by 4 bases and J by 7 bases, with 8 bases between the two germline ends.

In its sample, this clonotype was seen a few times. V is TRBV4-1 and J is TRBJ2-3; 9 bases match TRBD2. This CDR3 is built from 15 residues. Looked up from germline, CDR1 is MGHRA and CDR2 is YSYEKL. Losses at the gene ends were 4 bases for V and 2 bases for J; bases not matched to a gene: 4. Here the CDR3 DNA reads TGCGCCAGCAGCCCGACTAGCGGAACCACAGATACGCAGTATTTT. It codes for CASSPTSGTTDTQYF.

V is TRBV15 and J is TRBJ2-7; 7 bases are shared with TRBD1. From germline, CDR1 is LNHNV and CDR2 YYDKDF (reference sequence). V dropped 9 bases and J dropped 2; count of bases not matched to a gene: 7. The CDR3 contains 13 residues. The CDR3 region has the DNA TGTGCCACTAGTGACAGGGCGGCCTACGAGCAGTACTTC. Protein product: CATSDRAAYEQYF.

V gene TRBV10-3 combines with J gene TRBJ2-3, with 10 bases lining up with TRBD1. The CDR3 runs 15 residues. V lost 6 bases to trimming and J lost 2 bases; unmatched junction nucleotides: 5. Germline V CDR1 and CDR2: ENHRY, SYGVKD. This chain's CDR3 is CAIRSGTGVTDTQYF. The CDR3 nucleotides read TGTGCCATCAGATCCGGGACAGGGGTCACAGATACGCAGTATTTT.

This clonotype was seen ten or more times. The V and J genes are TRBV29-1 and TRBJ2-3; D is ambiguous. Germline assignment: CDR1 SQVTM and CDR2 ANQGSEA. The CDR3 totals 10 residues. Trimming stripped 7 bases from V and 6 bases from J, with 8 bases between. The DNA of the CDR3 is TGCAGCGCGATCGGGGATACGCAGTATTTT. Amino acids: CSAIGDTQYF.

This clonotype was detected a few times. The V gene is TRBV11-2, the J gene TRBJ2-5; possible D gene TRBD2, 6 bases. Germline CDR1 is SGHAT and CDR2 is FQNNGV. The CDR3 runs to 14 residues. V lost 4 bases to trimming and J lost 1 base, with 10 bases between them. CDR3 DNA: TGTGCCAGCAGCTCCCTAGCGCTCCAAGAGACCCAGTACTTC. Encoded protein: CASSSLALQETQYF.

This clonotype has just a few counts. The V call is TRBV12-3 or TRBV12-4, the J call TRBJ1-5; a weak D match, TRBD1 (6 bases). V dropped 1 base and J dropped 6 bases, with 13 bases sitting between them. The CDR3 is 15 amino acids. The CDR3: CASSLGGGPGQPQHF. CDR3 bases: TGTGCCAGCAGTTTAGGGGGGGGGCCGGGTCAGCCCCAGCATTTT.

This clonotype was seen ten or more times. The chain uses TRBV20-1 and TRBJ2-1; D is possibly TRBD2 (5 bases). Germline assignment: CDR1 DFQATT and CDR2 SNEGSKA (reference sequence). V was trimmed by 0 bases and J by 4 bases, leaving 13 bases between them. The CDR3 consists of 15 residues. The CDR3 DNA sequence: TGCAGTGCTAGAGATAGAGGAGCGGTGTACAATGAGCAGTTCTTC. Amino acid sequence: CSARDRGAVYNEQFF.

This clonotype was recorded at least ten times. This sequence joins TRBV4-3 and TRBJ2-2, with 8 bases that match TRBD2. From germline, CDR1 is LGHNA and CDR2 YSLEER. V gave up 0 bases and J gave up 5 bases; unmatched junction bases: 5. The length of the CDR3 is 16 residues. CDR3 region: CASSQDRLAGTGELFF. CDR3 coding DNA: TGCGCCAGCAGCCAAGATCGGCTAGCGGGTACCGGGGAGCTGTTTTTT.

This clonotype was observed a few times. This chain links TRBV3-1 with TRBJ2-7; 8 bases match TRBD2. With 3 bases clipped from V and 2 bases from J, the junction kept 9 bases outside the gene matches. This CDR3 has 16 residues. Germline V gene sequence: CDR1 LGHDT, CDR2 YNNKEL (reference sequence). CDR3 region: CASSQRAGEVPYEQYF. CDR3 coding DNA: TGTGCCAGCAGCCAGAGAGCGGGAGAGGTACCCTACGAGCAGTACTTC.

This clonotype was counted ten times or more. The junction departs from germline at one end; a sequencing error may be responsible. The chain is built from TRBV7-6 and TRBJ2-3; 10 positions agree with TRBD2. The CDR3 loop spans 16 amino acids. CDR1 and CDR2 (germline): SGHVS, FNYEAQ. The DNA of the CDR3 is TGTGCAAGCAGCTTAGTAGCGGGAGGCGTCACAGATACGCAGTATTTT. Its translation: CASSLVAGGVTDTQYF.

CDR3 nucleotide sequence: TGCAGCGTTGAACGGGGGAGTATGGGGGATGAGCAGTTCTTC. Its translation: CSVERGSMGDEQFF. This rearrangement joins TRBV29-1 to TRBJ2-1; D is possibly TRBD2 (6 bases). The V end lost 2 bases, the J end lost 8 bases, and 16 bases lay between the germline ends. From germline, CDR1 is SQVTM and CDR2 ANQGSEA. The CDR3 consists of 14 residues.

This clonotype has a handful of counts. The CDR3: CASLKKGGRAFF. The CDR3 bases are TGTGCCAGCTTAAAAAAAGGGGGGAGGGCTTTCTTT. The chain couples TRBV6-5 to TRBJ1-1, with D maybe TRBD1 (6 bases). Looked up from germline, CDR1 is MNHEY and CDR2 is SVGAGI. This CDR3 is built from 12 residues. Trimming pared 8 bases from V and 11 bases from J, leaving 18 bases between.

This clonotype has a count of ten or more. The J gene is TRBJ1-2, the V gene TRBV15; 7 nucleotides line up with TRBD1. The CDR3 is 13 residues long. The germline CDR1 and CDR2 sequences are LNHNV and YYDKDF (reference sequence). V gave up 5 bases and J gave up 4 bases; unmatched junction bases: 4. The CDR3 nucleotides are TGTGCCACCAGCCCCGGGGACAGCTATGGCTACACCTTC. Its translation is CATSPGDSYGYTF.

The sample holds a few counts of this clonotype. The chain employs TRBV29-1 and TRBJ1-1, with TRBD1 identical over 7 bases. Germline-derived CDR1 and CDR2 are SQVTM and ANQGSEA. V shed 4 bases and J 4 bases; nucleotides not matched to a gene: 9. The CDR3 covers 14 residues. CDR3 loop: CSVAFTGVSTEAFF. CDR3 coding DNA: TGCAGCGTTGCCTTTACAGGGGTGAGCACTGAAGCTTTCTTT.

There are many counts of this clonotype. The rearrangement joins TRBV7-2 to TRBJ2-5; 8 nucleotides line up with TRBD2. V dropped 6 bases and J dropped 9; count of bases not matched to a gene: 15. Germline values: CDR1 SGHTA, CDR2 FQGNSA. This CDR3 is 15 amino acids long. The CDR3 spells CASSSTGTSLEAQYF. The CDR3 bases are TGTGCCAGCAGTTCGACCGGGACTAGTCTCGAGGCCCAGTACTTC.

The genes are TRBV12-3 or TRBV12-4 and TRBJ1-1; D gene unclear. This CDR3 spans 14 amino acids. The V end lost 3 bases, the J end lost 3 bases, and 11 bases lay between the germline ends. This chain's CDR3 is CASSLKIGYTEAFF. The DNA for the CDR3 is TGTGCCAGCAGTTTGAAGATAGGGTACACTGAAGCTTTCTTT.

This clonotype occurred many times. The gene calls are TRBV27 and TRBJ1-5, with D uncertain. Trimming removed 4 bases from V and 6 bases from J, with 7 bases in between. The CDR3 is 12 amino acids. Germline assignment: CDR1 MNHEY and CDR2 SMNVEV (reference sequence). The CDR3 region is CASSSSGQPQHF. CDR3 DNA sequence: TGTGCCAGCAGTTCATCAGGTCAGCCCCAGCATTTT.

This clonotype has at least ten counts. The rearrangement links TRBV14 to TRBJ2-2; D not certain. The CDR3 is made up of 15 amino acids. CDR1 is SGHDN and CDR2 is FVKESK in the germline V gene. Trimming took 0 bases from V and 8 from J, leaving 13 bases between them. The CDR3 reads CASSQEPNHLGELFF. As DNA, the CDR3 is TGTGCCAGCAGCCAAGAGCCAAACCACCTAGGGGAGCTGTTTTTT.

This clonotype was seen many times. The V call is TRBV6-2 or TRBV6-3, the J call TRBJ2-3; D possibly corresponds to TRBD1 (6 bases). CDR3 length equals 14 residues. Germline values: CDR1 MNHEY, CDR2 SVGEGT. The V end was cut by 6 bases, the J end by 5 bases, with 15 bases between. The CDR3 region has the DNA TGTGCCAGCAGGACCTGGACAGCTAAAGATACGCAGTATTTT. It codes for CASRTWTAKDTQYF.

This clonotype was counted many times. The chain recombines TRBV6-6 with TRBJ2-5, with D perhaps TRBD1 (5 bases). V lost 6 bases, J lost 7 bases, and 12 bases lay in between. The CDR3 totals 12 residues. CDR1 and CDR2 from the germline V gene are MNHNY and SVGAGI (reference sequence). The CDR3 region has the DNA TGTGCCAGCAGCCCCTCTAGGGGGACCCAGTACTTC. Protein product: CASSPSRGTQYF.